This T cell receptor beta chain was sequenced for a study of memory CD4+ T cells and cytomegalovirus serostatus. V lost 0 bases to trimming and J lost 1 base; unmatched junction nucleotides: 0. Germline V gene lookup returns CDR1 SGHNT and CDR2 YYREEE (reference sequence). The CDR3 sequence is 16 residues long. Study results and limitations: Each of approximately 73 CMV-associated TCRbeta sequences occurred in one to five individuals.

Single viable CD3+CD4+CD8-CD45RO+ cells were sorted as the memory CD4+ T cells. On this clone: Its antigen is undetermined.

Repertoires were generated with immunoSEQ multiplex PCR, while TCRdb's copy carries only in-frame clones and drops some. The sample includes 25,000 to 40,000 clones, around four fifths of them seen just once. This chain links TRBV5-4 with TRBJ2-5; 13 nucleotides line up with TRBD2. The TCR was taken from an adult in good health and CMV-seronegative. Some clones in this sample may be carry-over from other donors' samples. The sample comprised memory CD4+ T cells from blood. The CDR3 loop is CASSLGTSGGQETQYF. CDR3 coding DNA: TGTGCCAGCAGCTTGGGGACTAGCGGGGGCCAAGAGACCCAGTACTTC.